This entry describes one T cell receptor beta chain. Original processing methods: Scientists estimated how many nucleated cells there were by amplifying reference gene primers. The data were produced by immunoSEQ multiplex PCR, yet TCRdb's version contains in-frame clones alone and is incomplete. Clone size and the V and J calls come from that table; the DNA yielded D and trimming. The sample shows tens of thousands of clones, approximately 80% of them seen only once. The data are from a study of blood T cell repertoires in COVID-19. About the study: The origin of the acute and convalescent COVID-19 samples was the United States, Italy and Spain.

Losses at the gene ends were 7 bases for V and 12 bases for J; bases not matched to a gene: 11. The CDR3 is made up of 12 amino acids. CDR1 and CDR2 from the germline V gene are MGHDK and SYGVNS. This clonotype originated in a human donor in a cohort sampled during active COVID-19. V usage is TRBV25-1 and J usage is TRBJ2-7, with 8 bases aligning to TRBD1. Sequenced input: peripheral blood. CDR3 loop: CASIGQGDVGYF. The CDR3 nucleotides are TGTGCCAGCATCGGACAGGGTGATGTGGGGTACTTC.